This T cell receptor beta chain was documented in a study of beta chain features in type 1 diabetes. Overall study findings and caveats: Across all four CD4+ subsets, people with type 1 diabetes showed modestly shorter TCRB CDR3s. The influence of HLA type on TCRB rearrangement stayed undetermined.

This CDR3 has 15 residues. Germline CDR1 is LGHNA and CDR2 is YNFKEQ. V was pared by 0 bases and J by 3 bases, with 9 bases between. Every sorted population was more than 95% pure. What was sequenced were expressed TCRB transcripts, since all of the isolated RNA had been reverse transcribed. Assay: immunoSEQ multiplex PCR; the TCRdb copy retains only in-frame clones and omits some. The table records approximately 600,000 clones, roughly 12% of them present only once. This clone was observed a handful of times. The antigen is undetermined. The sequencing sample was made of naive CD4+ T cells from blood. This chain uses TRBV4-2 with TRBJ1-5; D call uncertain. This TCR derives from a young man with type 1 diabetes. CDR3 nucleotide sequence: TGTGCCAGCAGCCAAGATTGGCTCACCAATCAGCCCCAGCATTTT. It yields the protein CASSQDWLTNQPQHF.